These 30 T cell receptor beta chains originate from one sample sequenced in a study of OX40 agonist ivuxolimab in advanced cancers. TCRdb keeps only in-frame clones here, not all; method: immunoSEQ multiplex PCR. The sample contains approximately 92,000 clones, around 94% of which appear only once. The source was CD4+ or CD8+ T cells sorted from blood, collected in a trial of the OX40 agonist ivuxolimab. The origin of the receptors is an adult with an advanced solid tumor such as melanoma, head and neck, liver or kidney cancer.

The chain joins TRBV6-5 to TRBJ1-6, with D uncertain. CDR1 is MNHEY and CDR2 is SVGAGI in the germline V gene. The CDR3 runs to 16 residues. Trimming cost V 0 bases and J 3 bases, with 9 bases left between them. CDR3 loop: CASSYSAAIYNSPLHF. The CDR3 DNA reads TGTGCCAGCAGTTACTCGGCAGCTATCTATAATTCACCCCTCCACTTT.

The genes are TRBV29-1 and TRBJ1-2; D is unresolved. This CDR3 spans 11 amino acids. In germline, CDR1 is SQVTM, CDR2 ANQGSEA. Deletions cut 3 bases from V and 8 bases from J, with 10 bases between. CDR3 amino acids: CSVDRAGGYTF. The CDR3 DNA sequence: TGCAGCGTTGACAGAGCTGGCGGCTACACCTTC.

The chain joins TRBV7-2 to TRBJ2-7; a weak D match, TRBD1 (6 bases). Germline V gene sequence: CDR1 SGHTA, CDR2 FQGNSA. The V end was cut by 5 bases, the J end by 2 bases, with 13 bases between. The CDR3 covers 14 residues. CDR3 nucleotide sequence: TGTGCCAGCAGCCTCACAGGGATAGCCTACGAGCAGTACTTC. Its protein product is CASSLTGIAYEQYF.

The chain links TRBV19 to TRBJ1-3; a possible D gene is TRBD1 (6 bases). CDR3 length: 16 amino acids. Germline V gene data show CDR1 as LNHDA and CDR2 as SQIVND (reference sequence). V was cut by 4 bases and J by 4 bases, with 17 bases left in between. CDR3 DNA: TGTGCCAGTAGTACATATGGAGGGGGGCTCGGAAACACCATATATTTT. It codes for CASSTYGGGLGNTIYF.

On this clone: Other DNA sequences of this sample code for an identical CDR3. V usage is TRBV27 and J usage is TRBJ1-1; D is perhaps TRBD1 (5 bases). The germline gives CDR1 MNHEY, CDR2 SMNVEV (reference sequence). V shed 5 bases and J shed 5 bases, with 15 bases lying between them. The CDR3 sequence is 14 residues long. CDR3 coding DNA: TGTGCCAGCAGTCTCCTGGGGGGGAGTACTGAAGCTTTCTTT. Encoded protein: CASSLLGGSTEAFF.

The J gene is TRBJ2-3, the V gene TRBV4-3; 7 bases agree with TRBD2. The CDR3 sequence is 15 residues long. V shed 1 base, J shed 5 bases, and the junction held 6 bases outside the gene matches. Germline CDR1 is LGHNA and CDR2 is YSLEER. CDR3 protein: CASSQGTTGGDTQYF. The CDR3 DNA is TGCGCCAGCAGCCAAGGCACAACGGGGGGAGATACGCAGTATTTT.

This clone was detected only a few times. The chain recombines TRBV6-5 with TRBJ1-5, with D possibly matching TRBD1 (5 bases). CDR3 size: 13 residues. CDR1 is MNHEY and CDR2 is SVGAGI in the germline V gene. Trimming pared 2 bases from V and 7 bases from J, leaving 9 bases between. CDR3: CASSYAQGQPQHF. Written as DNA, the CDR3 is TGTGCCAGCAGTTACGCCCAGGGACAGCCCCAGCATTTT.

The V and J genes are TRBV5-1 and TRBJ1-1; TRBD1 might be the D (5 bases). Trimming removed 3 bases at V and 6 bases at J, with 15 bases between. Germline CDR1 and CDR2: SGHRS and YFSETQ. The length of the CDR3 is 14 residues. CDR3 residues: CASSSEQGSAEAFF. CDR3 coding DNA: TGCGCCAGCAGCTCCGAGCAGGGTTCCGCTGAAGCTTTCTTT.

The rearrangement joins TRBV14 to TRBJ1-4, with no clear D. The ends were cut back, 0 bases at V and 0 bases at J, with 5 bases in the middle. This CDR3 has 15 amino acids. Per the germline V gene, CDR1 is SGHDN and CDR2 is FVKESK. CDR3 nucleotide sequence: TGTGCCAGCAGCCAAGAGGGTGCAACTAATGAAAAACTGTTTTTT. This sequence encodes CASSQEGATNEKLFF.

The chain carries TRBV28 and TRBJ2-1; the D gene is possibly TRBD2 (5 bases). V was shortened by 6 bases and J by 5 bases, with 17 bases between the two germline ends. The CDR3 covers 15 residues. Germline loops: CDR1 MDHEN, CDR2 SYDVKM. In DNA, the CDR3 is TGTGCCAGCAGGTACAGCAAATCGGGGAACAATGAGCAGTTCTTC. Its protein product is CASRYSKSGNNEQFF.

The chain carries TRBV6-1 and TRBJ2-5, with a possible D match to TRBD1 (6 bases). This CDR3 is built from 16 residues. Germline values: CDR1 MNHNS, CDR2 SASEGT. Trimming stripped 0 bases from V and 5 bases from J, with 16 bases between. CDR3 region: CASSEARYRAGETQYF. The CDR3 nucleotides read TGTGCCAGCAGTGAAGCCCGATACAGGGCTGGGGAGACCCAGTACTTC.

Remarks on this clone: At one boundary the junction diverges from the germline segment, which might be a read error. The V call is TRBV7-7, the J call TRBJ2-5; 10 bases fit TRBD1. Per the germline V gene, CDR1 is SSHAT and CDR2 is FNYEAQ (reference sequence). The CDR3 spans 15 residues. The DNA of the CDR3 is TGTGCTAGCAGCAACGCGGGACAGGGGCGGGAGACCCAGTACTTC. It is translated as CASSNAGQGRETQYF. Variable domain in full (rest from reference TRBV7-7 and TRBJ2-5): GAGVSQSPRYKVTKRGQDVTLRCDPISSHATLYWYQQALGQGPEFLTYFNYEAQPDKSGLPSDRFSAERPEGSISTLTIQRTEQRDSAMYRCASSNAGQGRETQYFGPGTRLLVL.

The CDR3: CASSLVSQLASEKLFF. CDR3 bases: TGTGCCAGCAGTTTAGTATCCCAGCTCGCTAGTGAAAAACTGTTTTTT. This chain connects TRBV28 to TRBJ1-4; no definite D call. The V end was cut by 2 bases, the J end by 7 bases, with 17 bases between. Germline V gives CDR1 MDHEN, CDR2 SYDVKM. This CDR3 spans 16 amino acids. Full variable domain (missing parts from reference TRBV28 and TRBJ1-4): DVKVTQSSRYLVKRTGEKVFLECVQDMDHENMFWYRQDPGLGLRLIYFSYDVKMKEKGDIPEGYSVSREKKERFSLILESASTNQTSMYLCASSLVSQLASEKLFFGSGTQLSVL.

The chain has TRBV11-2 and TRBJ2-5; D could derive from TRBD1 or TRBD2 (5 bases each). The CDR3 extends over 14 amino acids. The germline V gene encodes CDR1 SGHAT and CDR2 FQNNGV. V was trimmed by 5 bases and J by 1 base, leaving 11 bases between them. Written as DNA, the CDR3 is TGTGCCAGCAGCCCACCCGGGGCCCAAGAGACCCAGTACTTC. Amino acid sequence: CASSPPGAQETQYF. The complete variable domain, with remaining parts taken from reference TRBV11-2 and TRBJ2-5, reads EAGVAQSPRYKIIEKRQSVAFWCNPISGHATLYWYQQILGQGPKLLIQFQNNGVVDDSQLPKDRFSAERLKGVDSTLKIQPAKLEDSAVYLCASSPPGAQETQYFGPGTRLLVL.

The rearrangement uses TRBV6-1 and TRBJ2-5; 12 bases align to TRBD2. The ends lost 4 bases at V and 5 bases at J; junction bases unmatched: 8. This CDR3 spans 16 amino acids. Germline values: CDR1 MNHNS, CDR2 SASEGT. In nucleotides, the CDR3 is TGTGCCAGCAGTGTAACCCCGGGACTAGCGGGCGAGACCCAGTACTTC. Translated: CASSVTPGLAGETQYF.

The CDR3: CASSLTESSGNTIYF. CDR3 sequence (DNA): TGCGCCAGCAGCTTGACAGAGAGCTCTGGAAACACCATATATTTT. The gene calls are TRBV5-1 and TRBJ1-3; D is unresolved. In germline, CDR1 is SGHRS, CDR2 YFSETQ. Trimming stripped 1 base from V and 0 bases from J, with 8 bases between. This CDR3 is built from 15 residues.

The J gene is TRBJ1-2, the V gene TRBV11-2, with 7 bases lining up with TRBD1. The junction had 3 bases not matched to a gene; V was cut back by 5 bases and J by 6 bases. Germline V lookup: CDR1 SGHAT, CDR2 FQNNGV. The length of the CDR3 is 12 residues. The CDR3: CASSLGQDGYTF. Here the CDR3 DNA reads TGTGCCAGCAGCCTCGGACAGGATGGCTACACCTTC.

This clone was recorded only once. The chain employs TRBV18 and TRBJ2-5; D tentatively reads TRBD1 or TRBD2 (5 bases each). The CDR3 is 13 amino acids. V was cut by 3 bases and J by 5 bases, with 10 bases left in between. Germline V gene lookup returns CDR1 KGHSH and CDR2 LQKENI. DNA of the CDR3: TGTGCCAGCTCACCTTCGGGGCTGGAGACCCAGTACTTC. Residues: CASSPSGLETQYF.

The sample holds a few counts of this clone. The rearrangement joins TRBV10-3 to TRBJ2-3; 7 nucleotides match TRBD2. Trimming took 6 bases from V and 1 from J; bases not matched to a gene: 4. The CDR3 loop spans 14 amino acids. From germline, CDR1 is ENHRY and CDR2 SYGVKD. Here the CDR3 reads CAISRDYGTDTQYF. The DNA of the CDR3 is TGTGCCATCAGCCGGGACTATGGCACAGATACGCAGTATTTT.

A remark on this clone: Additional DNA sequences in this sample encode the identical CDR3. The DNA of the CDR3 is TGTGCCAGCAGTCCCCCGGGCGGGAAGAAAAGAACCCAGTACTTC. Amino acid sequence: CASSPPGGKKRTQYF. The chain has TRBV6-5 and TRBJ2-5; possible D gene TRBD2, 6 bases. The V gene lost 5 bases and the J gene lost 8 bases, with 21 bases spanning the gap. Germline CDR1 reads MNHEY; CDR2 reads SVGAGI. The CDR3 spans 15 residues.

The chain has TRBV9 and TRBJ2-5, with 14 bases aligning to TRBD2. In germline, CDR1 is SGDLS, CDR2 YYNGEE. This CDR3 spans 17 amino acids. J was trimmed by 5 bases and V by 4 bases; bases with no gene match: 10. CDR3 DNA sequence: TGTGCCAGCAGCCAGGGACTAGCGGGGGAGCAGAGGGAGACCCAGTACTTC. The encoded protein is CASSQGLAGEQRETQYF.

The CDR3 here is CASSLSPETQYF. The DNA for the CDR3 is TGTGCCAGCAGCTTGTCCCCGGAGACCCAGTACTTC. V is TRBV5-4 and J is TRBJ2-5; D not certain. Deletions cut 1 base from V and 5 bases from J, with 6 bases between. Germline-derived CDR1 and CDR2 are SGHNT and YYREEE (reference sequence). The CDR3 totals 12 residues.

The chain employs TRBV5-4 and TRBJ1-2; D possibly corresponds to TRBD1 (5 bases). The CDR3 extends over 13 amino acids. Germline-derived CDR1 and CDR2 are SGHNT and YYREEE (reference sequence). The V gene lost 0 bases and the J gene lost 5 bases, with 8 bases spanning the gap. The CDR3 loop reads CASSLDRSYGYTF. DNA of the CDR3: TGTGCCAGCAGCTTGGACAGGAGTTATGGCTACACCTTC.

The genes are TRBV19 and TRBJ1-1; 7 positions agree with TRBD1. Germline lookup yields CDR1 LNHDA and CDR2 SQIVND (reference sequence). V shed 2 bases, J shed 6 bases, and the junction held 3 bases outside the gene matches. This CDR3 contains 13 residues. The CDR3 loop is CASSIQGVSEAFF. The CDR3 nucleotides read TGTGCCAGTAGTATACAGGGGGTATCTGAAGCTTTCTTT.

The rearrangement joins TRBV7-8 to TRBJ1-1; a weak D match, TRBD1 (6 bases). Trimming stripped 4 bases from V and 0 bases from J, with 12 bases between. CDR1 and CDR2 from the germline V gene are SGHVS and FQNEAQ. This CDR3 has 15 residues. CDR3 DNA: TGTGCCAGCAGCTCCCGGACAGCCATGAACACTGAAGCTTTCTTT. Translation: CASSSRTAMNTEAFF. The entire variable domain, with the rest obtained from reference TRBV7-8 and TRBJ1-1, is as follows: GAGVSQSPRYKVAKRGQDVALRCDPISGHVSLFWYQQALGQGPEFLTYFQNEAQLDKSGLPSDRFFAERPEGSVSTLKIQRTQQEDSAVYLCASSSRTAMNTEAFFGQGTRLTVV.

The genes are TRBV5-5 and TRBJ1-5; TRBD1 is a possible D gene (5 bases). Between the trimmed V and J ends, which lost 4 bases and 3 bases, there was a span of 8 bases. This CDR3 has 13 residues. The germline V gene encodes CDR1 SGHKS and CDR2 YYEKEE (reference sequence). The CDR3 here is CASSPTDNQPQHF. DNA of the CDR3: TGTGCCAGCAGCCCGACAGACAATCAGCCCCAGCATTTT.

The V gene is TRBV19, the J gene TRBJ2-7, with TRBD1 matching over 9 bases. The CDR3 is 15 residues long. The ends lost 6 bases at V and 2 bases at J; junction bases unmatched: 8. The V gene's germline CDR1 is LNHDA and CDR2 SQIVND (reference sequence). The chain's CDR3 is CASSSDRGEPYEQYF. CDR3 nucleotides: TGTGCCAGTAGCTCGGACAGGGGAGAACCCTACGAGCAGTACTTC. The full variable domain, in which reference TRBV19 and TRBJ2-7 provide the parts outside the CDR3, is DGGITQSPKYLFRKEGQNVTLSCEQNLNHDAMYWYRQDPGQGLRLIYYSQIVNDFQKGDIAEGYSVSREKKESFPLTVTSAQKNPTAFYLCASSSDRGEPYEQYFGPGTRLTVT.

The rearrangement joins TRBV19 to TRBJ1-3, with a weak D call TRBD1 (6 bases). V lost 6 bases to trimming and J lost 0 bases, with 12 bases between them. This CDR3 has 15 residues. Germline V gene lookup returns CDR1 LNHDA and CDR2 SQIVND (reference sequence). As DNA, the CDR3 is TGTGCCAGTAGGGCACAGGGATCCTCTGGAAACACCATATATTTT. Translated: CASRAQGSSGNTIYF.

The chain carries TRBV19 and TRBJ2-1; possibly TRBD2 for D (6 bases). Trimming removed 6 bases from V and 4 bases from J, with 16 bases in between. This CDR3 is 15 amino acids long. Germline lookup yields CDR1 LNHDA and CDR2 SQIVND (reference sequence). This chain's CDR3 is CASSKRGTEYNEQFF. CDR3 in DNA: TGTGCCAGTAGCAAGCGCGGGACGGAATACAATGAGCAGTTCTTC.

In its sample, this clone was seen once. The V and J genes are TRBV7-8 and TRBJ2-7; 8 nucleotides agree with TRBD1. The length of the CDR3 is 15 residues. J lost 0 bases, V lost 5 bases, and 6 bases had no gene match. CDR1 is SGHVS and CDR2 is FQNEAQ in the germline V gene. This CDR3 reads CASSSNTGGSYEQYF. The CDR3 DNA follows: TGTGCCAGCAGCAGCAACACAGGGGGCTCCTACGAGCAGTACTTC.